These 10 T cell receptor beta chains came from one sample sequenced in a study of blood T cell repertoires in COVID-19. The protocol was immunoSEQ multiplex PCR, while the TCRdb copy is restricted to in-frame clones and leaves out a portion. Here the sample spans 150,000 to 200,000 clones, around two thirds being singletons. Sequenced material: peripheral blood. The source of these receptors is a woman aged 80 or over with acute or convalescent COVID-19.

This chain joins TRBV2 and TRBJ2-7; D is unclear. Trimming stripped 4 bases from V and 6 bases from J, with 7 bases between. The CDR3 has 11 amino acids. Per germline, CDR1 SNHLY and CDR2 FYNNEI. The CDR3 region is CASSVYLEQYF. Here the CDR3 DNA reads TGTGCCAGCAGTGTCTATCTCGAGCAGTACTTC.

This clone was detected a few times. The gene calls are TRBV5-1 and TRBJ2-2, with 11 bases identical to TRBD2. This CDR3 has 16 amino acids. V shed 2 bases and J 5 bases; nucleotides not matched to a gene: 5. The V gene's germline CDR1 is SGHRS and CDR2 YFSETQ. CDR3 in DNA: TGCGCCAGCAGCTTTGGGACTAGCGGAGAAACCGGGGAGCTGTTTTTT. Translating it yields CASSFGTSGETGELFF.

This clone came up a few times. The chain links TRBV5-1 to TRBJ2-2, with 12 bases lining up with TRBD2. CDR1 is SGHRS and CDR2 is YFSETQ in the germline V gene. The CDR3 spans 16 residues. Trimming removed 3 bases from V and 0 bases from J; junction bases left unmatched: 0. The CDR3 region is CASSWTSGTNTGELFF. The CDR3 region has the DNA TGCGCCAGCAGCTGGACTAGCGGGACGAACACCGGGGAGCTGTTTTTT.

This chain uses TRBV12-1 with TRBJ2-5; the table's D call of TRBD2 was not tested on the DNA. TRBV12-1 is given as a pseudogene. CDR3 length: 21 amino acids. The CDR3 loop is CASSFGAGGRESGRAPETQYF. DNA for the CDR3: TGTGCCAGCAGCTTTGGGGCAGGGGGAAGAGAAAGCGGGAGGGCCCCAGAGACCCAGTACTTC.

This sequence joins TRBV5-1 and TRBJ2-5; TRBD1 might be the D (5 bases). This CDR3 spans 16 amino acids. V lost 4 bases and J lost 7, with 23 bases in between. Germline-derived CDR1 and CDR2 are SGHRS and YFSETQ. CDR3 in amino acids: CASSPLGAVGKGTQYF. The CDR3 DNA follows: TGCGCCAGCAGCCCGCTTGGGGCGGTGGGGAAGGGGACCCAGTACTTC.

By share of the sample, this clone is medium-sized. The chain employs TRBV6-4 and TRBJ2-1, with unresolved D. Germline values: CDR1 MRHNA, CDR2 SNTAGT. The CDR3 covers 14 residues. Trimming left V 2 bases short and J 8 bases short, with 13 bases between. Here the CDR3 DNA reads TGTGCCAGCAGTGACGGCATAGAGCGTGATGAGCAGTTCTTC. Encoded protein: CASSDGIERDEQFF.

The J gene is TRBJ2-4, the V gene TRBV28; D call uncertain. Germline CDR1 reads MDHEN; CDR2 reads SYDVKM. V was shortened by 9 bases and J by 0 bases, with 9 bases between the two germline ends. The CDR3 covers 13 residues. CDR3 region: CASAPGAKNIQYF. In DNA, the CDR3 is TGTGCCAGTGCGCCAGGAGCCAAAAACATTCAGTACTTC.

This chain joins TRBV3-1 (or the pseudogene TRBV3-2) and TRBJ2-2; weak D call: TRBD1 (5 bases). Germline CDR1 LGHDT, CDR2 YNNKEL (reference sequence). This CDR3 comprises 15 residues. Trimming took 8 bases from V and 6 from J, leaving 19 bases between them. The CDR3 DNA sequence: TGTGCCAGCGCCCTTGGGGCTTTGGAGTCCGGGGAGCTGTTTTTT. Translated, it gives CASALGALESGELFF.

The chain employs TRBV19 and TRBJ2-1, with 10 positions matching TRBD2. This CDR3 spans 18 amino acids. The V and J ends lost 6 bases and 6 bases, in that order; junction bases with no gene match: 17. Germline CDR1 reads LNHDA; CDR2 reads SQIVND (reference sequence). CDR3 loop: CASSPMRGLAGVGNEQFF. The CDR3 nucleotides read TGTGCCAGTAGCCCTATGAGGGGGCTAGCGGGAGTAGGCAATGAGCAGTTCTTC.

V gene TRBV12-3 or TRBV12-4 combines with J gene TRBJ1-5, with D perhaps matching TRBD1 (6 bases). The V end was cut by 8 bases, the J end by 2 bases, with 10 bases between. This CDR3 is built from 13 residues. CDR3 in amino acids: CASAGGGNQPQHF. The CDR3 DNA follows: TGTGCCAGCGCGGGGGGCGGCAATCAGCCCCAGCATTTT.